These 12 T cell receptor beta chains came from one sample sequenced in a study of blood T cell repertoires in COVID-19. Repertoires were generated with immunoSEQ multiplex PCR, while TCRdb's copy carries only in-frame clones and drops some. The data hold just over 650,000 clones, with 70% to 90% observed a single time. The sequencing input was peripheral blood. The receptors come from a woman aged 18-35 years with acute or convalescent COVID-19.

The V and J genes are TRBV7-2 and TRBJ2-3, with D tentatively TRBD2 (6 bases). V was trimmed by 2 bases and J by 0 bases, leaving 18 bases between them. This CDR3 region has 18 residues. The V gene's germline CDR1 is SGHTA and CDR2 FQGNSA. CDR3 sequence reads: CASSLSNQGSGSTDTQYF. In DNA form, the CDR3 reads TGTGCCAGCAGCTTAAGTAACCAAGGGAGCGGGAGCACAGATACGCAGTATTTT.

V is TRBV2 and J is TRBJ2-2, with TRBD2 matching over 9 bases. The ends lost 6 bases at V and 4 bases at J; junction bases unmatched: 3. CDR3 length: 14 amino acids. The germline gives CDR1 SNHLY, CDR2 FYNNEI. Written as DNA, the CDR3 is TGTGCCAGCAGACCGGGACTAGCCACCGGGGAGCTGTTTTTT. This gives the protein CASRPGLATGELFF.

This clone occurred once. The gene calls are TRBV12-3 or TRBV12-4 and TRBJ2-7; D is ambiguous. V lost 4 bases and J lost 12, with 16 bases in between. This CDR3 comprises 12 residues. The DNA of the CDR3 is TGTGCCAGCAGTTCGCAAAGGTCGACAAGGTACTTC. It translates to CASSSQRSTRYF.

In DNA form, the CDR3 reads TGTGCCAGCAGACGAGACAGGGGGAATAACTATGGCTACACCTTC. It encodes CASRRDRGNNYGYTF. V gene TRBV5-4 combines with J gene TRBJ1-2; 9 nucleotides align to TRBD1. The V gene end was trimmed by 5 bases and the J gene end by 1 base; junction bases not matched to a gene: 6. Looked up from germline, CDR1 is SGHNT and CDR2 is YYREEE (reference sequence). This CDR3 contains 15 residues.

This clone has more than one count but fewer than ten. The rearrangement joins TRBV5-1 to TRBJ1-1, with D perhaps matching TRBD1 (6 bases). The CDR3 runs to 13 residues. Trimming cost V 3 bases and J 1 base, with 7 bases left between them. Germline-derived CDR1 and CDR2 are SGHRS and YFSETQ. As DNA, the CDR3 is TGCGCCAGCAGCTACAGGGAGAACACTGAAGCTTTCTTT. Its translation is CASSYRENTEAFF.

J is TRBJ2-7 and V is TRBV9; 7 positions agree with TRBD1. J was trimmed by 2 bases and V by 4 bases; bases with no gene match: 15. CDR3 length equals 17 residues. CDR1 and CDR2 from the germline V gene are SGDLS and YYNGEE. The CDR3 nucleotides read TGTGCCAGCAGCCCCGGAGGAACCGGGACAGAGGCCTACGAGCAGTACTTC. It is translated as CASSPGGTGTEAYEQYF.

The chain uses TRBV2 and TRBJ2-7, with 7 bases fitting TRBD1. V was pared by 11 bases and J by 0 bases, with 16 bases of the junction left unmatched. CDR3 length: 16 residues. Germline CDR1 reads SNHLY; CDR2 reads FYNNEI. CDR3 nucleotides: TGTGCCGGTCAAGAAGCGGACAGGCTGAGCTCCTACGAGCAGTACTTC. Its translation: CAGQEADRLSSYEQYF.

V is TRBV30 and J is TRBJ2-1; the D gene is possibly TRBD2 (5 bases). V shed 4 bases and J shed 9 bases, with 19 bases lying between them. Per germline, CDR1 GTSNPN and CDR2 SVGIG (reference sequence). This CDR3 spans 14 amino acids. CDR3 residues: CAWTRAGRVGEQFF. CDR3 bases: TGTGCCTGGACACGCGCGGGTCGGGTGGGTGAGCAGTTCTTC.

The rearrangement uses TRBV25-1 and TRBJ2-1; D not certain. V lost 0 bases and J 6 bases, leaving 3 bases between the germline ends. Germline lookup yields CDR1 MGHDK and CDR2 SYGVNS. The CDR3 has 12 amino acids. As DNA, the CDR3 is TGTGCCAGCAGTGAATATAGCAATGAGCAGTTCTTC. This encodes CASSEYSNEQFF.

This chain connects TRBV7-9 to TRBJ1-1; D not certain. The germline gives CDR1 SEHNR, CDR2 FQNEAQ (reference sequence). The V and J ends lost 1 base and 0 bases respectively, with 15 bases between them. The CDR3 length is 17 residues. CDR3 nucleotides: TGTGCCAGCAGCTTAGAGTCGTTGAGCAGGCTGAACACTGAAGCTTTCTTT. It encodes CASSLESLSRLNTEAFF.

The V and J genes are TRBV6-5 and TRBJ1-3; 8 bases map to TRBD1. Trimming at V came to 5 bases and at J to 4 bases, leaving 7 bases not matched to a gene. CDR1 is MNHEY and CDR2 is SVGAGI in the germline V gene. This CDR3 contains 15 residues. DNA of the CDR3: TGTGCCAGCAGTCCACAAGACAGGGGAGGAAACACCATATATTTT. Translating it yields CASSPQDRGGNTIYF.

This chain joins TRBV9 and TRBJ1-6; D not certain. The CDR3 length is 13 residues. The ends were cut back, 3 bases at V and 11 bases at J, with 12 bases in the middle. From germline, CDR1 is SGDLS and CDR2 YYNGEE. CDR3 DNA: TGTGCCAGCAGCGCCGGAGGCAGGCCACCCCTCCACTTT. Translating gives CASSAGGRPPLHF.